This T cell receptor (beta chain) was captured by sequencing in a study of cytomegalovirus exposure and HLA in healthy donors (dated by TCRdb to the late 2010s). Context from the whole study: According to an earlier analysis of around 600 of the donors, some 180 million T cells yielded some 120 million unique TCR beta sequences and around 300 Gb of sequence data. Using immunosequencing, the study profiled T cell repertoires from around 680 subjects and related those repertoires to cytomegalovirus serostatus. The study aimed to test whether cataloging public T cell receptors could reveal signatures of past pathogen exposure. The number of typed donors differed by locus: about 620-640 for A, B, C, DRB1 and DQB1; 522 for DQA1; around 580 for DPA1; and 450 to 480 for DPB1. To predict cytomegalovirus infection status, the study combined high-throughput TCR immunosequencing, statistical association of individual TCRs with disease status, and machine learning. In the later analysis, no new phenotypic data were used to find candidate immune exposures; instead, reliance was placed on TCR beta sequences and their occurrence across donors. In addition to the first cohort of around 670 subjects, a separate validation cohort of under 150 different subjects was used. An earlier analysis of 500 to 650 of the donors applied high-throughput TCR beta sequencing to assess whether each TCR beta V gene segment acted as functional or pseudogenic. About 300 gigabases of sequencing data and some 85 million unique TCR sequences were included in an early release covering 550 to 650 HLA-typed donors. Across approximately 400 genotyped donors of the cohort, an average of about 240,000 unique TCR beta nucleotide sequences per donor were sequenced, and roughly a sixth of those sequences were non-productive. Among the roughly 430 genotyped donors, around 81% belonged to the genetic ancestry cluster associated with self-reported Caucasian donors. A later genetic analysis used genome-wide SNP genotypes for about 60% of the roughly 700 donors, treating that subset as a discovery cohort. Donor age, sex, ethnicity and CMV serostatus were collected together with the repertoire data. In a later analysis, previously published TCR beta repertoires from 670 or so donors were re-analyzed and high-resolution HLA genotyping was added so that TCR occurrence patterns could be studied. All discovery cohort repertoires had been generated on a single sequencing platform. Roughly 5 DR-DQ haplotypes were treated as single units for association and clustering because of strong linkage in the cohort. Both class I and class II loci were covered by HLA typing, at four-digit resolution. Overall study outcomes, separate from this receptor: Some IMGT-functional V segments, including TRBV6-2 and TRBV6-3, could not be distinguished by the 87-base-pair reads and were therefore excluded. Most TCR sequences were observed very rarely across donors, whereas some public TCRs were present in many individuals. CMV serostatus was the only immune exposure information available for the cohort. In vitro tests confirmed that three of the cytomegalovirus-associated TCR beta chains recognize cytomegalovirus antigens. Because counts were too low, about 15 rarely observed V segments, including chromosome 9 orphons, were left out of the earlier analysis of 500 to 650 of the donors. Correlated functional status among segregating V segments might be attributable to linkage disequilibrium, but an unknown experimental factor could not be ruled out. The cohort was sequenced for TCR beta chains only, and without alpha or paired-chain data the features that could be detected were limited. Because HLA typing was unavailable for some donors at each locus, only the typed subset was used in association tests. Assigning TCR associations to individual alleles was difficult when HLA alleles, especially DR and DQ, strongly co-occurred. According to a later analysis, parvovirus B19, influenza, CMV and Epstein-Barr virus appeared linked to several top co-occurrence clusters. According to the authors, the approach could potentially be generalized to other disease states and immunological phenotypes. A later analysis found that TCR association rates varied across HLA loci, with DRB1 alleles showing the most associated TCRs and HLA-C alleles the fewest. In a later analysis, most CMV-associated TCR beta chains were found to appear HLA-restricted, with HLA associations seemingly driven largely by CMV exposure. A total of around 150 TCR beta chains were listed by the study as associated with cytomegalovirus. The presence/absence analyses assumed that sequencing depth was roughly uniform across donors, and that assumption may not be true. A cluster of highly shared sequence variants was judged likely to represent a technical artifact of the sequencing pipeline. A later genetic analysis reported fewer N-insertions in productive TCRs among donors in an Asian-associated ancestry cluster than the roughly 720-donor mean. The classifier was reported to diagnose cytomegalovirus status with high specificity and sensitivity in both the original and validation cohorts. A further reported finding was that TCR beta sequences accurately predicted the HLA-A and HLA-B alleles for most subjects in the first cohort. A later genetic analysis associated a missense DCLRE1C variant with V-gene and J-gene trimming of TCR beta chains, and an independent cohort replicated the association. In a later analysis, HLA-associated TCR beta chains showed more clonal expansion and lower generation probabilities than non-associated chains that were equally common. Broadly in line with IMGT annotations, most TCR beta V segments showed up in productive rearrangements about 87% or about 30% of the time in an earlier analysis of several hundred of the donors. In a later analysis, 16,951 TCR beta sequences were associated with specific HLA alleles at a false discovery rate of 0.05.

V drops 4 bases and J drops 3 bases, leaving 13 bases in between. The cysteine opens and the phenylalanine closes a CDR3 of 15 amino acids. The entry retains the CDR3 DNA only, 45 bases that are in frame from base 1. Based on the germline V gene, the CDR1 and CDR2 sequences are MNHNS and SASEGT. Of note for this clone: Its target antigen remains unknown. Base qualities are not at hand, and no much larger clone is one base apart.

Libraries were made using the immunoSEQ multiplex PCR assay. For the multiplex PCR, a mixture combining 60 forward primers for TCR Vbeta segments and 13 reverse primers for TCR Jbeta segments was used. The CDR3 region of rearranged TCR beta genes was amplified from genomic DNA by a multiplex PCR assay. The Illumina HiSeq System was used to sequence the amplified TCR beta libraries as 87-base-pair reads. Processing in the source paper ran as follows. In a later analysis, tens of millions of unique TCR beta chains were counted across the approximately 640 repertoires, and roughly 11 million of these chains were shared by at least two donors. To remove PCR and sequencing errors, raw reads were error-corrected and collapsed into unique sequences using a nearest-neighbor algorithm that merged closely related sequences. CDR3 sequences were aligned to IMGT reference sequences to assign V, D and J gene segments. For a sequence to be retained, at least a six-nucleotide match to both a V gene segment and a J gene segment was required. A rearrangement was called productive if the CDR3 had no stop codons and remained in frame with V and J, and every other rearrangement was called non-productive. CDR3 was defined by IMGT convention, running from the second conserved V-encoded cysteine to the conserved J-encoded phenylalanine. Sequences without an unambiguous match to a single V gene segment were excluded from the earlier analysis of about 600 of the donors. In an earlier analysis of several hundred of the donors, V segments were called functional above 56.7% productive rearrangements and were called segregating when the between-donor standard deviation exceeded 5%. A statistical classification framework was developed to diagnose cytomegalovirus status using the catalog of TCR beta chain sequences. V and J gene assignment, in a later analysis, came from comparing TCR nucleotide sequences with IMGT/GENE-DB human TR gene sequences. In a later analysis, CDR3 sequences and most-parsimonious VDJ recombination scenarios were assigned using the TCRdist pipeline. In a later analysis, each TCR beta chain was defined by its CDR3 amino acid sequence together with its V-gene family, and reads without a unique V-gene family were excluded. As a way to deal with suspected cross-contamination and a sequencing artifact, a later analysis dropped 500 to 700 nucleotide sequences that were highly shared and had low generation probability. A later analysis calculated a clonal expansion index for each public chain from normalized within-repertoire ranks of inferred template counts. A later analysis computed generation probabilities with a VDJ recombination model fitted to out-of-frame rearrangements, and checked the results against IGoR. In a later analysis, TCR-TCR, TCR-HLA and TCR-CMV co-occurrence was scored with hypergeometric tests, and a repertoire-size bias correction was applied to TCR pairs. In a later analysis, false discovery rates were estimated by permuting HLA or CMV assignments 20 times. In a later analysis, co-occurring TCRs were grouped with DBSCAN, and TCRdist sequence similarity was added when clustering was performed within HLA-allele-positive subsets. Repertoires with fewer than 30,000 or more than 120,000 public chains, plus five repertoires with anomalous nucleotide sharing, were excluded from co-occurrence clustering. As stored in TCRdb, this immuneACCESS dataset retains in-frame rearrangements with V and J assigned. A fraction of the clones does not appear; measured against another copy, unresolved V genes explain less than half of the discrepancy, and the remainder lacks a known reason. The V and J calls and the clone size are those of that table, but D and trimming were determined from the DNA. Counted in this sample were almost 200,000 clones; around 79% of them appeared once. The ten top clones hold under 4.5% of the sample.

The cohort was made up of 500 to 800 healthy bone marrow donors. At the time of sampling, every cohort member was nominally healthy, though immune exposures that went unrecorded were likely present. The donor tested CMV seropositive, placing the donor among the 289 seropositive members of the cohort. Each donor provided a peripheral blood sample, and peripheral blood mononuclear cells were used for TCR beta sequencing. Genomic DNA extraction from the blood cell samples was performed with the Qiagen DNeasy Blood Extraction Kit. Input material: PBMCs. This TCR derives from a woman aged 25 to 39 in good health and CMV-seropositive. The V and J segments used are TRBV6-1 and TRBJ2-1, and possibly TRBD2, on 6 matching bases. The DNA sequence follows: TGTGCCAGCAGTGCTAGAGCGGGCATCTACAATGAGCAGTTCTTC. It translates as CASSARAGIYNEQFF.